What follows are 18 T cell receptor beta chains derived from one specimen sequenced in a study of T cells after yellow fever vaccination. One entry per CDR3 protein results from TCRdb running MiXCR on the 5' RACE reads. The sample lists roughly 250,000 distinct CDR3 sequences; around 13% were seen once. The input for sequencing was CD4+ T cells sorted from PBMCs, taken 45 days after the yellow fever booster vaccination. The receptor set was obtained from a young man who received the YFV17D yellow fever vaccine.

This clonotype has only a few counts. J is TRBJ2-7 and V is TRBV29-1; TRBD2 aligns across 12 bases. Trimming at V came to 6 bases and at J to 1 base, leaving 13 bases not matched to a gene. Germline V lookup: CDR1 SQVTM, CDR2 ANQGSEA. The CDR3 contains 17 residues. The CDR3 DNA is TGCAGCGTGGGAGGCCAAAGACTAGCGGGAGTTTCCTACGAGCAGTACTTC. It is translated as CSVGGQRLAGVSYEQYF.

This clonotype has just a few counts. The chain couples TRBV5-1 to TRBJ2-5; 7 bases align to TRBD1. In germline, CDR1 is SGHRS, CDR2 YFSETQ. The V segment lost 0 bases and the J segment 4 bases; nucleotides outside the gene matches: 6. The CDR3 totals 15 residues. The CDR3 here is CASSLGGTEGETQYF. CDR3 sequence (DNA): TGCGCCAGCAGCTTGGGTGGGACAGAAGGAGAGACCCAGTACTTC.

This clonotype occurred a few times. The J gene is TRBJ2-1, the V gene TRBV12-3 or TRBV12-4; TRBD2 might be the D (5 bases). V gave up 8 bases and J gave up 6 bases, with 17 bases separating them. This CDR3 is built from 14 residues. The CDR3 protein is CASHDREWANEQFF. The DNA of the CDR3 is TGTGCCAGCCACGACCGGGAATGGGCCAATGAGCAGTTCTTC.

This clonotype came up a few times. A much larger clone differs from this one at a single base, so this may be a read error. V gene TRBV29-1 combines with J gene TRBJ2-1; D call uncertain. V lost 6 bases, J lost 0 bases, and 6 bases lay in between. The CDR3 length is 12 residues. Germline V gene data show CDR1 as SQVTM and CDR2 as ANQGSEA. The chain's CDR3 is CSVMVSYNEQFF. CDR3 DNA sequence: TGCAGCGTCATGGTCTCCTACAATGAGCAGTTCTTC.

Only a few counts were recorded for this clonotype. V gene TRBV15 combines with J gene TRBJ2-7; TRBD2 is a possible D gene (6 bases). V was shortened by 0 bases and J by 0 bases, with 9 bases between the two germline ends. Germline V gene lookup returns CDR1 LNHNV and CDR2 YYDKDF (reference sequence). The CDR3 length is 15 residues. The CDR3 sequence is CATSRDRGLSYEQYF. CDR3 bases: TGTGCCACCAGCAGAGATAGGGGACTCTCCTACGAGCAGTACTTC.

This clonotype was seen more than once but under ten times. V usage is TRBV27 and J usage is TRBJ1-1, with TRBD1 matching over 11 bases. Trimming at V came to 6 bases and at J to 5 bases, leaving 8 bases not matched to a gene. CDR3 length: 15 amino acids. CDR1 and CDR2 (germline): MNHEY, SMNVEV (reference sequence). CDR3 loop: CASSPGQGARTEAFF. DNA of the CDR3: TGTGCCAGCAGCCCTGGACAGGGGGCTAGGACTGAAGCTTTCTTT.

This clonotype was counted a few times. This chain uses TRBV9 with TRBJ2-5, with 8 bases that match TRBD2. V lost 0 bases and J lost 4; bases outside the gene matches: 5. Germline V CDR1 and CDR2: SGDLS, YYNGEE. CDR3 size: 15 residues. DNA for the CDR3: TGTGCCAGCAGCGTAGACGGGAGGGCCCCAGAGACCCAGTACTTC. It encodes CASSVDGRAPETQYF.

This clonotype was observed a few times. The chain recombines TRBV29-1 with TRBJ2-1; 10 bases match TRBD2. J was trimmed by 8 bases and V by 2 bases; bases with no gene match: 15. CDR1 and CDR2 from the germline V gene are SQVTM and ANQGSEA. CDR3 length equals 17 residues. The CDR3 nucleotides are TGCAGCGTTGAATATGATTTTAGGGTAGCGGGAGGAGATGAGCAGTTCTTC. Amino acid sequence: CSVEYDFRVAGGDEQFF.

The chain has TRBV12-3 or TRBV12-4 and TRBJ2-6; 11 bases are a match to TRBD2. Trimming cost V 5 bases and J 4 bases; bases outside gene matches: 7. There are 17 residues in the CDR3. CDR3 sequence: CASSPLAGGPGANVLTF. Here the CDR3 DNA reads TGTGCCAGCAGTCCGCTAGCGGGAGGCCCCGGGGCCAACGTCCTGACTTTC.

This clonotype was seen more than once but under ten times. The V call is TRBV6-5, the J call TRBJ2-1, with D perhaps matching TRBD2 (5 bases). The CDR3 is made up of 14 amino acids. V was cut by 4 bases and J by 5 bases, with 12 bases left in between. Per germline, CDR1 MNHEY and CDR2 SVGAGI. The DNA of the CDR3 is TGTGCCAGCAGTTCCCCGGAGAGGGACAATGAGCAGTTCTTC. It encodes CASSSPERDNEQFF.

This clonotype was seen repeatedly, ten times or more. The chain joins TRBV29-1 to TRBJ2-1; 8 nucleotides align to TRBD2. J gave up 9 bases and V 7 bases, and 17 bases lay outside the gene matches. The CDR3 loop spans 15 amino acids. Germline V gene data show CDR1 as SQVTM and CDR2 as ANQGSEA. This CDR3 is CSGPGGAGGDGEQFF. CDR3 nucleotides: TGCAGCGGACCTGGGGGGGCGGGAGGAGATGGTGAGCAGTTCTTC.

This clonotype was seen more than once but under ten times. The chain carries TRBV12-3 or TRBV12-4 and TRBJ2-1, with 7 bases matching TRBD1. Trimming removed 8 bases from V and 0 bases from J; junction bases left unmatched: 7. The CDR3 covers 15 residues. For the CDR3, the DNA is TGTGCCAGCTGCACCGGGACAGTCTCCTACAATGAGCAGTTCTTC. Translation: CASCTGTVSYNEQFF.

The CDR3 nucleotides are TGTGCCGTCGGGGGCGAGCAGTACTTC. This translates into CAVGGEQYF. The chain combines TRBV2 with TRBJ2-7, with D maybe TRBD2 (6 bases). V was shortened by 11 bases and J by 6 bases, with 8 bases between the two germline ends. The CDR3 extends over 9 amino acids. CDR1 SNHLY and CDR2 FYNNEI come from the germline V gene.

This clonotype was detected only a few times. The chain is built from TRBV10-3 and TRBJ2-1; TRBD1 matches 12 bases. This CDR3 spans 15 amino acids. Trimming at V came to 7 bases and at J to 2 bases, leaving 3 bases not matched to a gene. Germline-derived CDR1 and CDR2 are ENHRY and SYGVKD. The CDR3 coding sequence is TGTGCCATCACCGGGACAGGGGGCCCCTACAATGAGCAGTTCTTC. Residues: CAITGTGGPYNEQFF.

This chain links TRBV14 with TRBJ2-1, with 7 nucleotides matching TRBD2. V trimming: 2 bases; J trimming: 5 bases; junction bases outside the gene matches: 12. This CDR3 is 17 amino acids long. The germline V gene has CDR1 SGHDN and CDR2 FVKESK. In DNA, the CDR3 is TGTGCCAGCAGCCAAAGGGGTATAGCGGGTCGGAACAATGAGCAGTTCTTC. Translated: CASSQRGIAGRNNEQFF.

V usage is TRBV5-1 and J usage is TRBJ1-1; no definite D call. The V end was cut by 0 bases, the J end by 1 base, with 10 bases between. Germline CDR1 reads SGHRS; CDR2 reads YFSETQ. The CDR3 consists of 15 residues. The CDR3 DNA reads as TGCGCCAGCAGCTTGGTCGGGGATTCGAACACTGAAGCTTTCTTT. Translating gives CASSLVGDSNTEAFF.

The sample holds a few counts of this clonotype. The chain's CDR3 is CASSNGRENEKLFF. CDR3 DNA: TGTGCCAGCAGCAACGGACGGGAGAATGAAAAACTGTTTTTT. This sequence joins TRBV6-2 or TRBV6-3 and TRBJ1-4; D ambiguous. The CDR3 has 14 amino acids. Trimming shortened V by 6 bases and J by 5 bases, and 13 bases separated the two germline ends. Germline CDR1 is MNHEY and CDR2 is SVGEGT.

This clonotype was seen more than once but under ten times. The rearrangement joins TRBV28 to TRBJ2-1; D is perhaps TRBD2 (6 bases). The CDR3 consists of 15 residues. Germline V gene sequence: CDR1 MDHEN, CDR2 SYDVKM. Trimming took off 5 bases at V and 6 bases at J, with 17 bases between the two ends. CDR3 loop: CASSERGLGGNEQFF. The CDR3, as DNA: TGTGCCAGCAGTGAAAGAGGTTTGGGAGGCAATGAGCAGTTCTTC.